Presented here are 21 T cell receptor beta chains from one specimen sequenced in a study of CD8 T cells in Susac syndrome. RNA was extracted with the RNeasy kit, and a quantity of about 0.5 to 1 ug was reverse transcribed using random hexamers. TCRdb processed the immunoSEQ multiplex PCR reads anew with MiXCR; each CDR3 protein has one entry. Among some 150,000 distinct CDR3 sequences listed, over 85% were seen once. The sequenced material came from CD8+ T cells from PBMCs. The source is a human donor with multiple sclerosis.

This chain links TRBV7-6 with TRBJ2-2, with a weak D call TRBD1 (5 bases). The CDR3 runs to 12 residues. With 4 bases removed from V and 8 bases from J, the gap between germline ends came to 8 bases. From germline, CDR1 is SGHVS and CDR2 FNYEAQ. CDR3 in amino acids: CASSYQGGELFF. CDR3 DNA sequence: TGTGCCAGCAGCTACCAGGGTGGGGAGCTGTTTTTT.

This rearrangement joins TRBV12-5 to TRBJ2-5; TRBD2 agrees at 8 bases. The V segment lost 4 bases and the J segment 2 bases; nucleotides outside the gene matches: 6. Per germline, CDR1 LGHNT and CDR2 FRNRAP. This CDR3 contains 15 residues. Written as DNA, the CDR3 is TGTGCTAGTGGTTCCACCGGGACTAGTCAAGAGACCCAGTACTTC. It translates to CASGSTGTSQETQYF.

The genes are TRBV7-3 and TRBJ2-1, with 8 bases aligning to TRBD1. The germline gives CDR1 SGHTA, CDR2 FQGTGA. The V segment lost 5 bases and the J segment 10 bases; nucleotides outside the gene matches: 4. The CDR3 has 12 amino acids. The CDR3 DNA reads as TGTGCCAGCAGCCCTGACAGGGGAGAGCAGTTCTTC. Residues: CASSPDRGEQFF. Full variable domain (remainder filled in from reference TRBV7-3 and TRBJ2-1): GAGVSQTPSNKVTEKGKYVELRCDPISGHTALYWYRQSLGQGPEFLIYFQGTGAADDSGLPNDRFFAVRPEGSVSTLKIQRTERGDSAVYLCASSPDRGEQFFGPGTRLTVL.

The chain combines TRBV27 with TRBJ2-3; TRBD1 is a possible D gene (5 bases). CDR1 MNHEY and CDR2 SMNVEV come from the germline V gene (reference sequence). The CDR3 consists of 15 residues. V shed 5 bases and J shed 3 bases, with 15 bases lying between them. The CDR3 loop reads CASSPSPGKTDTQYF. CDR3 nucleotide sequence: TGTGCCAGCAGTCCCAGTCCAGGGAAGACAGATACGCAGTATTTT.

The chain uses TRBV30 and TRBJ1-2; possibly TRBD1 for D (5 bases). Trimming cost V 3 bases and J 6 bases, with 8 bases left between them. Germline V gene sequence: CDR1 GTSNPN, CDR2 SVGIG (reference sequence). The CDR3 is 11 amino acids. CDR3 nucleotide sequence: TGTGCCTGGAGCAGGGAGCATGGCTACACCTTC. It encodes CAWSREHGYTF.

The V call is TRBV20-1, the J call TRBJ2-1; 8 bases are shared with TRBD1. The V and J ends lost 4 bases and 1 base, in that order; junction bases with no gene match: 9. The CDR3 runs to 16 residues. Per the germline V gene, CDR1 is DFQATT and CDR2 is SNEGSKA (reference sequence). The CDR3 here is CSATGWTGKSYNEQFF. CDR3 sequence (DNA): TGCAGTGCTACTGGATGGACAGGGAAATCCTACAATGAGCAGTTCTTC.

The chain's CDR3 is CATQPEARTWKAGRQETQYF. DNA of the CDR3: TGTGCCACGCAGCCGGAAGCCAGAACCTGGAAGGCAGGACGGCAAGAGACCCAGTACTTC. The chain joins TRBV5-4 to TRBJ2-5; D remains ambiguous. This CDR3 region has 20 residues. The V gene lost 9 bases and the J gene lost 2 bases, with 35 bases spanning the gap. Germline CDR1 is SGHNT and CDR2 is YYREEE (reference sequence). Complete variable domain (other parts from reference TRBV5-4 and TRBJ2-5): ETGVTQSPTHLIKTRGQQVTLRCSSQSGHNTVSWYQQALGQGPQFIFQYYREEENGRGNFPPRFSGLQFPNYSSELNVNALELDDSALYLCATQPEARTWKAGRQETQYFGPGTRLLVL.

The rearrangement links TRBV13 to TRBJ2-3; D is tentatively TRBD1 or TRBD2 (5 bases each). Germline V gene sequence: CDR1 PRHDT, CDR2 FYEKMQ (reference sequence). Trimming took off 6 bases at V and 5 bases at J, with 15 bases between the two ends. The CDR3 sequence is 14 residues long. CDR3 coding DNA: TGTGCCAGCAGGATCGGGGCTGGGGGAGATACGCAGTATTTT. Its protein is CASRIGAGGDTQYF.

The chain joins TRBV20-1 to TRBJ2-7; 15 positions match TRBD2. V shed 6 bases, J shed 5 bases, and the junction held 8 bases outside the gene matches. This CDR3 contains 15 residues. CDR1 is DFQATT, CDR2 SNEGSKA, per germline (reference sequence). CDR3 DNA sequence: TGCAGTGCCATTGGACTAGCGGGGGGGCGGAACGAGCAGTACTTC. This encodes CSAIGLAGGRNEQYF.

The count of this clonotype is one. The J gene is TRBJ2-7, the V gene TRBV12-3 or TRBV12-4; 13 nucleotides align to TRBD2. The junction had 7 bases not matched to a gene; V was cut back by 5 bases and J by 6 bases. CDR3 size: 15 residues. CDR3 sequence reads: CASSVGLAGAREQYF. The DNA for the CDR3 is TGTGCCAGCAGTGTAGGACTAGCGGGGGCGCGCGAGCAGTACTTC.

The chain joins TRBV12-3 or TRBV12-4 to TRBJ2-2; 10 nucleotides line up with TRBD2. The CDR3 has 16 amino acids. V lost 8 bases and J lost 2; bases outside the gene matches: 8. The CDR3 protein is CASLTSGPYNTGELFF. In nucleotides, the CDR3 is TGTGCCAGCCTGACTAGCGGGCCATACAACACCGGGGAGCTGTTTTTT.

The V gene is TRBV25-1, the J gene TRBJ2-1; no reliable D call. The CDR3 length is 11 residues. Germline V CDR1 and CDR2: MGHDK, SYGVNS. V lost 0 bases and J lost 14, with 8 bases in between. The CDR3 sequence: CASSEYSSEFF. The CDR3 DNA is TGTGCCAGCAGTGAATATTCCAGCGAGTTCTTC.

J is TRBJ1-1 and V is TRBV12-3 or TRBV12-4, with D perhaps TRBD1 (5 bases). CDR3 length: 12 amino acids. Trimming left V 7 bases short and J 6 bases short, with 12 bases between. CDR3 region: CASILGTAEAFF. The CDR3 DNA reads TGTGCCAGCATCCTCGGGACGGCTGAAGCTTTCTTT.

The chain carries TRBV30 and TRBJ2-5; no clear D. The CDR3 is 12 amino acids. Trimming left V 0 bases short and J 4 bases short, with 6 bases between. Germline CDR1 GTSNPN, CDR2 SVGIG (reference sequence). This CDR3 is CAWSVAIETQYF. In DNA, the CDR3 is TGTGCCTGGAGTGTAGCGATAGAGACCCAGTACTTC. Supplemented by reference TRBV30 and TRBJ2-5, the full variable domain reads SQTIHQWPATLVQPVGSPLSLECTVEGTSNPNLYWYRQAAGRGLQLLFYSVGIGQISSEVPQNLSASRPQDRQFILSSKKLLLSDSGFYLCAWSVAIETQYFGPGTRLLVL.

The V and J genes are TRBV2 and TRBJ1-6; D gene ambiguous. V lost 7 bases to trimming and J lost 12 bases, with 13 bases between them. The CDR3 loop spans 12 amino acids. Germline V gives CDR1 SNHLY, CDR2 FYNNEI. The CDR3 here is CASKTNRQPLHF. The DNA of the CDR3 is TGTGCCAGCAAGACGAACCGGCAACCCCTCCACTTT.

This sequence joins TRBV20-1 and TRBJ2-5; TRBD2 matches at 9 bases. Trimming at V came to 0 bases and at J to 5 bases, leaving 13 bases not matched to a gene. Germline V gene data show CDR1 as DFQATT and CDR2 as SNEGSKA (reference sequence). The CDR3 loop spans 17 amino acids. The CDR3 protein is CSARDPSSGAAWETQYF. For the CDR3, the DNA is TGCAGTGCTAGAGATCCCTCTAGCGGGGCCGCATGGGAGACCCAGTACTTC.

The chain recombines TRBV15 with TRBJ1-6, with a possible D match to TRBD1 (5 bases). The germline V gene encodes CDR1 LNHNV and CDR2 YYDKDF (reference sequence). V was trimmed by 0 bases and J by 7 bases, leaving 10 bases between them. The CDR3 length is 15 residues. The CDR3 sequence: CATSREQEGNSPLHF. The CDR3 bases are TGTGCCACCAGCAGAGAACAGGAGGGCAATTCACCCCTCCACTTT. Full variable domain (rest looked up from reference TRBV15 and TRBJ1-6): DAMVIQNPRYQVTQFGKPVTLSCSQTLNHNVMYWYQQKSSQAPKLLFHYYDKDFNNEADTPDNFQSRRPNTSFCFLDIRSPGLGDTAMYLCATSREQEGNSPLHFGNGTRLTVT.

This chain joins TRBV3-1 and TRBJ2-2; D is undetermined. Trimming shortened V by 1 base and J by 6 bases, and 6 bases separated the two germline ends. This CDR3 has 13 residues. Germline V gives CDR1 LGHDT, CDR2 YNNKEL (reference sequence). Here the CDR3 DNA reads TGTGCCAGCAGCCAAGGGGTTGCCGGGGAGCTGTTTTTT. Its protein is CASSQGVAGELFF.

This clonotype was seen once. The chain uses TRBV9 and TRBJ1-2; 7 bases align to TRBD1. The J segment lost 2 bases and the V segment lost 3 bases, leaving 4 bases of the junction unmatched. Germline values: CDR1 SGDLS, CDR2 YYNGEE. The CDR3 has 14 amino acids. The CDR3 DNA is TGTGCCAGCAGCGCGGTGACAGGGAACTATGGCTACACCTTC. Translated: CASSAVTGNYGYTF. Complete variable domain (other parts from reference TRBV9 and TRBJ1-2): DSGVTQTPKHLITATGQRVTLRCSPRSGDLSVYWYQQSLDQGLQFLIQYYNGEERAKGNILERFSAQQFPDLHSELNLSSLELGDSALYFCASSAVTGNYGYTFGSGTRLTVV.

The chain links TRBV5-8 to TRBJ2-7; D unclear. The CDR3 has 12 residues. Germline assignment: CDR1 SGHTS and CDR2 YDEGEE. Trimming cost V 4 bases and J 1 base, with 6 bases left between them. CDR3 in amino acids: CASSPESYEQYF. The CDR3 nucleotides read TGTGCCAGCAGCCCCGAGTCCTACGAGCAGTACTTC.

The chain uses TRBV7-8 and TRBJ1-2, with 8 bases fitting TRBD1. Germline V CDR1 and CDR2: SGHVS, FQNEAQ. Trimming cost V 6 bases and J 8 bases; bases outside gene matches: 5. CDR3 length: 12 residues. CDR3 coding DNA: TGTGCCAGCAGATCCGGACAGGGAGGCTACACCTTC. As protein: CASRSGQGGYTF. The variable domain in full, with the rest retrieved from reference TRBV7-8 and TRBJ1-2, is GAGVSQSPRYKVAKRGQDVALRCDPISGHVSLFWYQQALGQGPEFLTYFQNEAQLDKSGLPSDRFFAERPEGSVSTLKIQRTQQEDSAVYLCASRSGQGGYTFGSGTRLTVV.